The clone carrying this TCR beta chain was seen only a few times. MiXCR was run by TCRdb on the 5' RACE reads, yielding one entry per CDR3 protein. The table has 65,000 to 90,000 distinct CDR3 sequences, roughly 13% seen once. The sample is drawn from a study of T cells after yellow fever vaccination. The CDR3 extends over 16 amino acids. V trimming: 2 bases; J trimming: 4 bases; junction bases outside the gene matches: 8. In germline, CDR1 is SQVTM, CDR2 ANQGSEA. The rearrangement joins TRBV29-1 to TRBJ2-1; 10 bases fit TRBD1. Sequenced here: CD8+ T cells not binding an NS4B(214-222) dextramer, sorted from PBMCs, sampled approximately 22 days after the first yellow fever vaccination. This clonotype was obtained from a man between 18 and 35 years old who received the YFV17D yellow fever vaccine. The CDR3 region is CSVESGTGDVYNEQFF. CDR3 in DNA: TGCAGCGTTGAATCTGGGACAGGGGATGTGTACAATGAGCAGTTCTTC.